Given below is one TCR beta chain in context. What antigen it recognizes has not been identified. Base qualities are missing; no much larger clone stands one base away. Interpreted using the paper, the time point label stands for: baseline, week 1 (first vaccination visit). The sample's treatment or condition label, in plain terms: pre-vaccination baseline after standard-of-care therapy. Donors had newly diagnosed WHO grade 3 or 4 IDH1-mutant astrocytomas with loss of nuclear ATRX. The samples were drawn from NOA16, a multicentre, single-arm, open-label phase I trial in Germany that tested a mutant IDH1 peptide vaccine in humans for the first time. Blood drawn at visit V03 was used as the baseline sample for immunogenicity testing. The DNeasy Blood and Tissue Kit was used to extract genomic DNA from EDTA blood for TCRB sequencing. This sample was taken from a study of a mutant IDH1 vaccine in newly diagnosed glioma (dated by TCRdb to the early 2020s). Regarding the study in general: The roughly 30 treated patients were 62.5% male and around 38% female, with a mean age of about 38 years. Before enrollment, most patients had been given radiochemotherapy with temozolomide as standard therapy, while the rest had received either radiotherapy alone or temozolomide alone. Six visits were used for peripheral blood collection: V03 (baseline), V05, V07, V10, V12 and V13. Longitudinal TCRB deep sequencing was done for 25 treated patients, wherever samples were available for exploratory analyses. Results and caveats for the whole study, not just this receptor: Immune responses induced by the vaccine were seen in approximately 92% of patients across multiple MHC alleles. Pseudoprogression seemed to be unrelated to changes in the top peripheral T cell clonotypes found by TCRB sequencing. It was noted by the authors that analyses of patient blood samples could not be reproduced owing to sample limitations. Availability determined which PBMC samples were chosen for TCRB deep sequencing.

The receptor library was made with the immunoSEQ multiplex PCR assay. Following the manufacturer's protocol, the hsTCRB Kit was used to amplify rearranged TCR beta chain sequences. An Illumina MiSeq was used to sequence the TCRB libraries. Per the authors' processing: The kit vendor's proprietary platform handled demultiplexing, trimming and gene mapping. TCRdb limited this immuneACCESS table to in-frame rearrangements with V and J called. A share of clones is missing; checked studies link under half to unresolved V genes, and the rest is unexplained. V, J and clone size were drawn from that table, and D and trimming were deduced from the DNA. The sample records about 92,000 clones, 83% of which are singletons. The ten largest account for 7% to 8% of the sample. The sequenced sample was PBMCs, obtained from a glioma patient treated with radiotherapy, temozolomide or both. The receptor comes from a woman between 45 and 65 years old with glioma.

The CDR3 reads as follows: CASSDSDRNTEAFF. The DNA is as follows: TGTGCCAGCAGTGACTCCGACAGGAACACTGAAGCTTTCTTT. The receptor chain draws on TRBV6-4 and TRBJ1-1; tentative D gene TRBD1, with 5 bases matching. Per the germline V gene, MRHNA is the CDR1 and SNTAGT is the CDR2. CDR3 length: 14 amino acids, cysteine to phenylalanine. Solely the CDR3 DNA is kept, with 42 bases framed from the first base. V and J are truncated by 0 bases and 1 base respectively, leaving an intervening sequence of 6 bases.